This T cell receptor (beta chain) stems from a study of regulatory T cells in long-lasting Graves disease. Relying on iRepertoire HTBI primers and Arm-PCR of CDR3 regions, the team built TCR beta libraries. One entry per CDR3 protein, called by TCRdb with MiXCR from the multiplex PCR reads. Here the sample spans over 200,000 distinct CDR3 sequences, 15% to 20% being singletons. The time point here: newly diagnosed GD, antithyroid drugs for less than 3 months. Isolated PBMC RNA provided the starting material for the TCR library. Germline values: CDR1 SEHNR, CDR2 FQNEAQ (reference sequence). Inclusive of both ends, the CDR3 amounts to 8 amino acids. With respect to this clonotype: Without the conserved terminal phenylalanine or tryptophan, this CDR3 likely stems from a read error. No DNA is shown, since the ends of the CDR3 on it are uncertain; the CDR3 is the one TCRdb lists.

The data were also submitted as part of a second study, on T cells in Graves' hyperthyroidism and ophthalmopathy. Per that paper: HTBI primers were employed in a first-round RT-PCR of the TCR CDR3.

The source is a woman in her thirties with Graves disease. The starting material was peripheral blood mononuclear cells (PBMCs), obtained at new diagnosis, from a patient treated with antithyroid drugs. The gene calls are TRBV7-9 and TRBJ2-7. The CDR3 here is CASSPTRI.